The T cell receptor (beta chain) under discussion was sequenced for a study of brain T cells in children with intractable seizures. Noted time point: blood from clinic visit 5 months post-surgery; TSC patient then seizure free. Generated by immunoSEQ multiplex PCR, the TCRdb table keeps only in-frame clones and is missing some. The sample records about 320,000 clones, about 93% being singletons. There are a few counts of this clone. Germline V gene sequence: CDR1 KGHSH, CDR2 LQKENI. The CDR3 runs to 13 residues. The V segment lost 2 bases and the J segment 4 bases; nucleotides outside the gene matches: 1.

This rearrangement joins TRBV18 to TRBJ1-1, with 7 positions matching TRBD1. The sample here was peripheral blood, taken approximately 5 months after surgery. The receptor was derived from a boy in the first two years of life with tuberous sclerosis and intractable seizures. The CDR3 DNA sequence: TGTGCCAGCTCACCAGACAGGGTCACTGAAGCTTTCTTT. It is translated as CASSPDRVTEAFF.